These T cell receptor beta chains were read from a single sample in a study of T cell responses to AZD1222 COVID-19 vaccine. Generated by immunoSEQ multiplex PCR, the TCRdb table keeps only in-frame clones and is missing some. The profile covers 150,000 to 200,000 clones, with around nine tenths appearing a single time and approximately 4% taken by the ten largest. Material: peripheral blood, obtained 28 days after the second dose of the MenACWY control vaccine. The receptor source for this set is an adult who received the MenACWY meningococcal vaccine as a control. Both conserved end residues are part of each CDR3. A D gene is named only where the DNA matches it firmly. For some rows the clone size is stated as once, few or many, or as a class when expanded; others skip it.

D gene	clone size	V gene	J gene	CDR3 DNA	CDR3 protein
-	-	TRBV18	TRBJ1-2	TGTGCCAGCTCACCACTTTCCAGGGTGGGTGGCTACACCTTC	CASSPLSRVGGYTF
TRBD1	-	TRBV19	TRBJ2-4	TGTGCCAGTAGTATAGATCGAACCGTCTTTTTGGGGACAGGGGACAAAAACATTCAGTACTTC	CASSIDRTVFLGTGDKNIQYF
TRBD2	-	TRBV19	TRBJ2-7	TGTGCCAGTAGTATAGGTAGCGGGAGTCGCTACGAGCAGTACTTC	CASSIGSGSRYEQYF
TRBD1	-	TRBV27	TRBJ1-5	TGTGCCAGCAGTAGAAAAAGAGACAGGGAGGTCAATCAGCCCCAGCATTTT	CASSRKRDREVNQPQHF
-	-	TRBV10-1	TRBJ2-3	TGCGCCAGCAGTGATCGGCTAGCGCACACAGATACGCAGTATTTT	CASSDRLAHTDTQYF
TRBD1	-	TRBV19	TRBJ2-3	TGTGCCAGTAGTGTTGGGACAGGGGAGGGGACAGATACGCAGTATTTT	CASSVGTGEGTDTQYF
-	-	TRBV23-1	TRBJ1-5	TGCGCCAGCAGCGAAGGGGGGAGAAATCAGCCCCAGCATTTT	CASSEGGRNQPQHF
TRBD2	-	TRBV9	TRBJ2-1	TGTGCCAGCAGCGTGGGTGCTAGCGGGAGGAATGAGCAGTTCTTC	CASSVGASGRNEQFF
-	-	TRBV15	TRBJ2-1	TGTGCCACCGCGCGGGACCAATCCTACAATGAGCAGTTCTTC	CATARDQSYNEQFF
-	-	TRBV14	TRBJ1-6	TGTGCCAGCAGCCGATCAGGGAGCTCACCCCTCCACTTT	CASSRSGSSPLHF
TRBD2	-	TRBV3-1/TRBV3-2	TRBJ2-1	TGTGCCAGCAGCCCCGAGGGTAGCGGGACCCGAAATGAGCAGTTCTTC	CASSPEGSGTRNEQFF
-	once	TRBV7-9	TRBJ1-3	TGTGCCAGCAGCTCCCTGGGGGGTGGCTCTGGAAACACCATATATTTT	CASSSLGGGSGNTIYF
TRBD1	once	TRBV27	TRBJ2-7	TGTGCCAGCAGCCGACCGGGACAGGGGAGGTACGAGCAGTACTTC	CASSRPGQGRYEQYF
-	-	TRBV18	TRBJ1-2	TGTGCCAGCTCACCCCTAGACCGATCCGGCTACACCTTC	CASSPLDRSGYTF
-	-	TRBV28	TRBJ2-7	TGTGCCAGCGGAATCTACGAGCAGTACTTC	CASGIYEQYF
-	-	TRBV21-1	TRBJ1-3	TGTGCCAGCGCGCCCGCCGAGAGCTCTGGAAACACCATATATTTT	CASAPAESSGNTIYF
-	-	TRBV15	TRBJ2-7	TGTGCCACCAGCATAGATCTCAGGGTCGGTTACGAGCAGTACTTC	CATSIDLRVGYEQYF
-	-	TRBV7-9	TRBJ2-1	TGTGCCAGCAGCTTAGGAGGCTCGTCACCTAACAATGAGCAGTTCTTC	CASSLGGSSPNNEQFF
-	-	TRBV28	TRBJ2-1	TGTGCCAGCCGACTATTGGGGGAGGAGCAGTTCTTC	CASRLLGEEQFF
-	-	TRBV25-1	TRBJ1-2	TGTGCCAGCAGTGAATCCGGGGGTAACTATGGCTACACCTTC	CASSESGGNYGYTF
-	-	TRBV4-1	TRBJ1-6	TGCGCCAGCAGCCAAGAATCCGGGTTGAATTCACCCCTCCACTTT	CASSQESGLNSPLHF
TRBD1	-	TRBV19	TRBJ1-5	TGTGCCAGTAGCTCTACTGACAGGGGGAAGCAGCCCCAGCATTTT	CASSSTDRGKQPQHF
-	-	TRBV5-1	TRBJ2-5	TGCGCCAGCAGCTGGGGACGGGGGTCGTACCAAGAGACCCAGTACTTC	CASSWGRGSYQETQYF
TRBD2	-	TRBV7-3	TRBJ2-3	TGTGCCAGCAGCGCACGACTAGCGGGCAGCACAGATACGCAGTATTTT	CASSARLAGSTDTQYF
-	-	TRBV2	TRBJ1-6	TGTGCCAGCAGAGTCCCACAGGGATTAAGTAATTCACCCCTCCACTTT	CASRVPQGLSNSPLHF
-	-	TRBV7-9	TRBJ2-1	TGTGCCAGCAGCGGGGGCCCTGAAGCCCACAATGAGCAGTTCTTC	CASSGGPEAHNEQFF
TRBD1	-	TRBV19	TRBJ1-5	TGTGCCAGTAGTATATTCGGGACAGGAAGTAGCAATCAGCCCCAGCATTTT	CASSIFGTGSSNQPQHF
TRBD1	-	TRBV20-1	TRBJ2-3	TGCAGTGCGGCTCCGGGACAGGCGCAGTATTTT	CSAAPGQAQYF
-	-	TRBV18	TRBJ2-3	TGTGCCAGCTCACCAGGATTGGGCACAGATACGCAGTATTTT	CASSPGLGTDTQYF
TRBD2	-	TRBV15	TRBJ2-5	TGTGCCACCAGCAGAGTGGGAGCGGGAGCAGAGACCCAGTACTTC	CATSRVGAGAETQYF
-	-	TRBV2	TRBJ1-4	TGTGCCAGCAGTGAATTTCGGGGTGATAATGAAAAACTGTTTTTT	CASSEFRGDNEKLFF
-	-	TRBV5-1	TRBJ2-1	TGCGCCAGCAGTTCGTCGCGCGTGGCCTACAATGAGCAGTTCTTC	CASSSSRVAYNEQFF
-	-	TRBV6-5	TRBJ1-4	TGTGCCAGCAGTTATTACAGAGCAACTAATGAAAAACTGTTTTTT	CASSYYRATNEKLFF
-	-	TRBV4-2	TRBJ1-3	TGTGCCAGCAGCCAAGTTGCGGCCGACTCTGGAAACACCATATATTTT	CASSQVAADSGNTIYF
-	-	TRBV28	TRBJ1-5	TGTGCCAGCATCTGGCCCCGGGGCCTCAATCAGCCCCAGCATTTT	CASIWPRGLNQPQHF
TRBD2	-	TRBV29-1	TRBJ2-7	TGCAGCGTTAACGGACTAGCGGGAGTCGACGAGCAGTACTTC	CSVNGLAGVDEQYF
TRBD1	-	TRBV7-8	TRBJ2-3	TGTGCCAGCAGCACGGGACAGGGGGCGACAGATACGCAGTATTTT	CASSTGQGATDTQYF
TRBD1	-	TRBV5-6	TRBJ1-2	TGTGCCAGCAGCCTTACCGGGACAGGAACAAGCTACACCTTC	CASSLTGTGTSYTF
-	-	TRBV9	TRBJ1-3	TGTGCCAGCAGCGTACCAGGGAATGGAAACACCATATATTTT	CASSVPGNGNTIYF
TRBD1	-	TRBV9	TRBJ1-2	TGTGCCAGCAGCGTAGAGTATGGACAGGGGAACTATGGCTACACCTTC	CASSVEYGQGNYGYTF
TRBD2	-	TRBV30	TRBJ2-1	TGTGCCGGGGGGCAGCGGGGGAGCTCCTACAATGAGCAGTTCTTC	CAGGQRGSSYNEQFF
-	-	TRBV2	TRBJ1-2	TGTGCCAGCAAATCGAACGGGGTCGGCTACACCTTC	CASKSNGVGYTF
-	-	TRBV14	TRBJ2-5	TGTGCCAGCAGCCAAGACCCACGGACCCAGTACTTC	CASSQDPRTQYF
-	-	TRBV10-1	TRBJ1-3	TGCGCCAGCAGTGGACAAGCCTCTGGAAACACCATATATTTT	CASSGQASGNTIYF
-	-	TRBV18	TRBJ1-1	TGTGCCAGCTCACCTAGCAGGGCAGAGAACACTGAAGCTTTCTTT	CASSPSRAENTEAFF
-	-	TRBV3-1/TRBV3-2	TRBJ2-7	TGTGCCAGCAGCCCAGGTCAGAGCTCCTACGAGCAGTACTTC	CASSPGQSSYEQYF
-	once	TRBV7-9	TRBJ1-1	TGTGCCAGCAGCTTACAGAACACTGAAGCTTTCTTT	CASSLQNTEAFF
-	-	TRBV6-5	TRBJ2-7	TGTGCCAGACCGGGACCCTCCTACGAGCAGTACTTC	CARPGPSYEQYF
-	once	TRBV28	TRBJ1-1	TGTGCCAGCAGGAACATCCACACTGAAGCTTTCTTT	CASRNIHTEAFF
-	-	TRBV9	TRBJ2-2	TGTGCCAGCAGGTATAGAACAACCGGGGAGCTGTTTTTT	CASRYRTTGELFF
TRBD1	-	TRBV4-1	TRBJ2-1	TGCGCCAGCAGCTTGCGGACAGGGGGGTTGTACAATGAGCAGTTCTTC	CASSLRTGGLYNEQFF
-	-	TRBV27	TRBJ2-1	TGTGCCAGCAGTTTGATGGGCGGGGCCTCGGGAGAGCAGTTCTTC	CASSLMGGASGEQFF
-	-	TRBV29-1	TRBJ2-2	TGCAGCGTTGATATTGGGGGCGGCGGGGAGCTGTTTTTT	CSVDIGGGGELFF
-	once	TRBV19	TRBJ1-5	TGTGCCAGTAGTATGCAGGGAGGTCAGCCCCAGCATTTT	CASSMQGGQPQHF
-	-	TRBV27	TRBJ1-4	TGTGCCAGCATCCCCTTGCGGGGGCAACTGTTTTTT	CASIPLRGQLFF
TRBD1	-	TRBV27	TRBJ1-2	TGTGCCAGCAGTCCCCGCCCCGGGACAGGATATGGCTACACCTTC	CASSPRPGTGYGYTF
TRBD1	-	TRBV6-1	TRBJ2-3	TGTGCCAGCAGTGTGAACCCGACAGGGGTGGTGTTCCTCACAGATACGCAGTATTTT	CASSVNPTGVVFLTDTQYF
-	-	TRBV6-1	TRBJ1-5	TGTGCCAGCAGTGGCCCGGCAGTACCGAGCAGTCAGCCCCAGCATTTT	CASSGPAVPSSQPQHF
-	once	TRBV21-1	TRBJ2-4	TGTGCCAGGCTCACAGGGAAGAGGGCCAAAAACATTCAGTACTTC	CARLTGKRAKNIQYF